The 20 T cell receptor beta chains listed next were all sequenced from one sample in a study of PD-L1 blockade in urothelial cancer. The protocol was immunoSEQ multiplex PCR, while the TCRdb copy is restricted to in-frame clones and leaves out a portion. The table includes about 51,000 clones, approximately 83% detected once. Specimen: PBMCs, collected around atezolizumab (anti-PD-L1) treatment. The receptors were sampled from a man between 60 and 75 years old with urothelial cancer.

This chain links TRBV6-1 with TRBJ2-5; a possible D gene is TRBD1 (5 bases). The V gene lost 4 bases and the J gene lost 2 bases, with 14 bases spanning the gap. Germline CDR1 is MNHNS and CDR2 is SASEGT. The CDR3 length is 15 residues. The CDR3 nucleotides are TGTGCCAGCAGTGGACACAGGTTGGGGCAAGAGACCCAGTACTTC. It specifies CASSGHRLGQETQYF.

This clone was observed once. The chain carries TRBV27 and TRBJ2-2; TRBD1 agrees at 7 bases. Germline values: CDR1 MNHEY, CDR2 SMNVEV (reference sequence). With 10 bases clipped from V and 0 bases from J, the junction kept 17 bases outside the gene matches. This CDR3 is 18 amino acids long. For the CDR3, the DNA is TGTGCCACCGTTAGAAAACCGGGACAGAGCGCGAACACCGGGGAGCTGTTTTTT. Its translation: CATVRKPGQSANTGELFF.

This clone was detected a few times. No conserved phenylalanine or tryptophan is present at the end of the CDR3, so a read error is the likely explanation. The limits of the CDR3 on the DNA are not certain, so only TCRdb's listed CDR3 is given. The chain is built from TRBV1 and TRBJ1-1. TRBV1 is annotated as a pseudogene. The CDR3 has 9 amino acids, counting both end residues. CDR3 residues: CTSSQAGGD.

CDR3 protein: CASSPTMGGGYNEQFF. Written as DNA, the CDR3 is TGTGCCAGCAGCCCCACCATGGGGGGGGGCTACAATGAGCAGTTCTTC. The chain combines TRBV27 with TRBJ2-1, with 7 bases identical to TRBD2. Germline CDR1 is MNHEY and CDR2 is SMNVEV (reference sequence). V lost 6 bases to trimming and J lost 3 bases; unmatched junction nucleotides: 11. The CDR3 consists of 16 residues.

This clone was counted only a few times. As DNA, the CDR3 is TGTGCCAGCAGTGAGACTAGCGGGAACACCGGGGAGCTGTTTTTT. Protein sequence: CASSETSGNTGELFF. The chain uses TRBV2 and TRBJ2-2, with TRBD2 identical over 9 bases. The junction had 0 bases not matched to a gene; V was cut back by 3 bases and J by 1 base. This CDR3 is 15 amino acids long. CDR1 is SNHLY and CDR2 is FYNNEI in the germline V gene.

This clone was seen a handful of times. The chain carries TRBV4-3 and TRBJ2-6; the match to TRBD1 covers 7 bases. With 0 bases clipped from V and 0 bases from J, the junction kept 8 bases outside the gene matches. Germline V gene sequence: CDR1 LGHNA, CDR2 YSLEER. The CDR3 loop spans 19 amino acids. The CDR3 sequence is CASSQETGQRFSGANVLTF. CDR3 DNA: TGCGCCAGCAGCCAAGAGACGGGACAGAGATTCTCTGGGGCCAACGTCCTGACTTTC.

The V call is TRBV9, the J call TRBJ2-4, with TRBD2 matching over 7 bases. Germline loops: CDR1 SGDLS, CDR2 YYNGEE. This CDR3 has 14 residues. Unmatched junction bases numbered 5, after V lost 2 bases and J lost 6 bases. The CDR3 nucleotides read TGTGCCAGCAGCGTTTGGGGGGAGGGAAACATTCAGTACTTC. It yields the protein CASSVWGEGNIQYF.

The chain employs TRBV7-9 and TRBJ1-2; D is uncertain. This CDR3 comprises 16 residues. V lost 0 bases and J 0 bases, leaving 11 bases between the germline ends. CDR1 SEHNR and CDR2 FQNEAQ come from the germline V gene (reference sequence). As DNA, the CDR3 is TGTGCCAGCAGCTTAGCGGTCCCGGGAGCTAACTATGGCTACACCTTC. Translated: CASSLAVPGANYGYTF. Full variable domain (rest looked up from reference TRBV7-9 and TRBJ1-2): DTGVSQNPRHKITKRGQNVTFRCDPISEHNRLYWYRQTLGQGPEFLTYFQNEAQLEKSRLLSDRFSAERPKGSFSTLEIQRTEQGDSAMYLCASSLAVPGANYGYTFGSGTRLTVV.

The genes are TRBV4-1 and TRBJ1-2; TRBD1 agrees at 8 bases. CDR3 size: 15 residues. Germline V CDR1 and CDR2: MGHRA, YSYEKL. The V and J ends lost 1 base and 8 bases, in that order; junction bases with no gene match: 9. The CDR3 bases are TGCGCCAGCAGCCAAGTAGGACAGGGATTTTTAGGCTACACCTTC. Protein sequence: CASSQVGQGFLGYTF.

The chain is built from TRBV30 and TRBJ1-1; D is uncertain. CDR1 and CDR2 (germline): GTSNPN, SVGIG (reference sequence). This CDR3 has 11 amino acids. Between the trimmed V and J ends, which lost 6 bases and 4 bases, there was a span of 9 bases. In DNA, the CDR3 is TGTGCCTGCTCTGAGCCCACTGAAGCTTTCTTT. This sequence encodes CACSEPTEAFF.

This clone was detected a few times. The CDR3 DNA follows: TGTGCCTCCTCCCACCCGGGGGGCACTGAAGCTTTCTTT. The encoded protein is CASSHPGGTEAFF. The genes are TRBV30 and TRBJ1-1, with a weak D call TRBD1 (5 bases). The germline V gene has CDR1 GTSNPN and CDR2 SVGIG (reference sequence). The CDR3 is 13 residues long. V lost 7 bases and J 4 bases, leaving 16 bases between the germline ends.

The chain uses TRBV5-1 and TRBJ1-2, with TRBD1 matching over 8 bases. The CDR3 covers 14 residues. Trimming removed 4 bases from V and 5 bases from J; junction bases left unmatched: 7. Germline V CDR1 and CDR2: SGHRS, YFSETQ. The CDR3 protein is CASSATGGVYGYTF. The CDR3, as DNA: TGCGCCAGCAGCGCAACAGGGGGAGTTTATGGCTACACCTTC.

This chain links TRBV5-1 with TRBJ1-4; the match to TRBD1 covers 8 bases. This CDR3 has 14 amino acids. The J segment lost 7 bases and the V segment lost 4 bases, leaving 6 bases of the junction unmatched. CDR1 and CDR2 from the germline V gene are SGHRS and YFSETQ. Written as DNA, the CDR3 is TGCGCCAGCAGCCAGGACAGGGAGCGTGAAAAACTGTTTTTT. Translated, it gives CASSQDREREKLFF.

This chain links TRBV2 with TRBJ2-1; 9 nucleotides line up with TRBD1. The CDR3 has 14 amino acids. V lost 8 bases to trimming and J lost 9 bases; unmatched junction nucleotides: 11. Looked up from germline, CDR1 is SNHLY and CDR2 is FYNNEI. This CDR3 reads CASCPGTGWGEQFF. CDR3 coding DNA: TGTGCCAGCTGTCCCGGGACAGGGTGGGGTGAGCAGTTCTTC.

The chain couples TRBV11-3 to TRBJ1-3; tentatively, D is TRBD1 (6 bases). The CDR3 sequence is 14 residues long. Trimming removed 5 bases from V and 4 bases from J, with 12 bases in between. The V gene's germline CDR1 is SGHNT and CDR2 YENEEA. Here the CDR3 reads CASSLRGGGNTIYF. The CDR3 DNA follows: TGTGCCAGCAGCCTCAGAGGGGGAGGAAACACCATATATTTT.

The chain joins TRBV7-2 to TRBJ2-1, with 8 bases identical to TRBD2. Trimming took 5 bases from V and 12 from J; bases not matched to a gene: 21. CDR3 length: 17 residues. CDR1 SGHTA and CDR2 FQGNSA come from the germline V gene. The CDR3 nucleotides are TGTGCCAGCAGCCCGACGGTTGCCGGGACGGGAGGGGTTACGCAGTTCTTC. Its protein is CASSPTVAGTGGVTQFF. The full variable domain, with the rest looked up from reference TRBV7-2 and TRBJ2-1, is GAGVSQSPSNKVTEKGKDVELRCDPISGHTALYWYRQSLGQGLEFLIYFQGNSAPDKSGLPSDRFSAERTGGSVSTLTIQRTQQEDSAVYLCASSPTVAGTGGVTQFFGPGTRLTVL.

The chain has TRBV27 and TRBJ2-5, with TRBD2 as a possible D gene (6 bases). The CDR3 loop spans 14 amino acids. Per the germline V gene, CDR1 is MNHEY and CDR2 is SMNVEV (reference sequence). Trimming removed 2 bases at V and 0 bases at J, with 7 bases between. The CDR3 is CASSLRGYQETQYF. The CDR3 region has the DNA TGTGCCAGCAGTTTACGGGGGTACCAAGAGACCCAGTACTTC.

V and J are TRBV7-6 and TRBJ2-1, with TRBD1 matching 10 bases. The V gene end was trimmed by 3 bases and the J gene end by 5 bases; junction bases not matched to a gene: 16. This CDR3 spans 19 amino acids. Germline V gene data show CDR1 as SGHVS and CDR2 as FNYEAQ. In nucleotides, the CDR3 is TGTGCCAGCAGCTTTCCTTACAATGGGAGACAGGGGGCTAACAATGAGCAGTTCTTC. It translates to CASSFPYNGRQGANNEQFF.

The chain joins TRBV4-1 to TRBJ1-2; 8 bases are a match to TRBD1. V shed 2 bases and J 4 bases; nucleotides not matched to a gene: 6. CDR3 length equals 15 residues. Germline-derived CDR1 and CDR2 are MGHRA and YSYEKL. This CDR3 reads CASSQTGGIGYGYTF. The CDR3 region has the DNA TGCGCCAGCAGCCAAACAGGGGGTATCGGCTATGGCTACACCTTC.

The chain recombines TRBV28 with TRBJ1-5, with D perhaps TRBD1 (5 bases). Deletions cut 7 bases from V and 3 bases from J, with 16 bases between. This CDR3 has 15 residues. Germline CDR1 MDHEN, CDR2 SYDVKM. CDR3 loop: CASNPRGNPNQPQHF. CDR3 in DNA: TGTGCCAGCAACCCTCGGGGGAACCCCAATCAGCCCCAGCATTTT. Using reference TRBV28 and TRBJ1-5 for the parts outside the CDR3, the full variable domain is DVKVTQSSRYLVKRTGEKVFLECVQDMDHENMFWYRQDPGLGLRLIYFSYDVKMKEKGDIPEGYSVSREKKERFSLILESASTNQTSMYLCASNPRGNPNQPQHFGDGTRLSIL.